The 27 T cell receptor beta chains presented below share a single source sample, sequenced in a study of cytomegalovirus exposure and HLA in healthy donors listed by TCRdb under 2017. The library was built by means of the immunoSEQ multiplex PCR assay. A mixture of 60 forward primers for TCR Vbeta segments and 13 reverse primers for TCR Jbeta segments was used in the multiplex PCR. In TCRdb, the immuneACCESS table is reduced to in-frame sequences with V and J assigned. These tables do not hold every clone; where another copy was compared, an unresolved V gene accounts for under half, and the others remain unexplained. The sample profile shows approximately 130,000 clones; about 86% of them were found once. The ten largest clones add up to around 5.5% of the sample. Sequencing used PBMCs. Every receptor here comes from a woman in her 30s in good health and CMV-seronegative.

V and J are TRBV7-8 and TRBJ2-1, with 12 bases lining up with TRBD2. The CDR3 loop spans 17 amino acids. After removal of 2 bases from V and 4 bases from J, the junction contained 6 bases not matched to a gene. CDR1 SGHVS and CDR2 FQNEAQ come from the germline V gene. As DNA, the CDR3 is TGTGCCAGCAGCTTATCCCCTAGCGGGGGGGTGTACAATGAGCAGTTCTTC. Its translation is CASSLSPSGGVYNEQFF.

Only one count was recorded for this clone. The chain has TRBV5-4 and TRBJ2-1, with 9 bases matching TRBD2. CDR1 SGHNT and CDR2 YYREEE come from the germline V gene (reference sequence). The CDR3 runs to 16 residues. The junction had 12 bases not matched to a gene; V was cut back by 4 bases and J by 7 bases. The CDR3 protein is CASSPGGLAGWNEQFF. The CDR3 DNA reads as TGTGCCAGCAGCCCCGGCGGGCTAGCGGGGTGGAATGAGCAGTTCTTC.

This chain links TRBV7-2 with TRBJ1-2, with 11 bases aligning to TRBD1. Unmatched junction bases numbered 7, after V lost 1 base and J lost 6 bases. The CDR3 totals 16 residues. Germline V lookup: CDR1 SGHTA, CDR2 FQGNSA. The CDR3 sequence: CASSLESWTGGHGYTF. In DNA, the CDR3 is TGTGCCAGCAGCTTAGAGTCTTGGACAGGGGGCCATGGCTACACCTTC.

A remark on this clone: At the DNA level, this CDR3 is encoded by other sequences in the same sample as well. The rearrangement joins TRBV28 to TRBJ1-1; TRBD1 aligns across 8 bases. The germline V gene encodes CDR1 MDHEN and CDR2 SYDVKM. The CDR3 extends over 13 amino acids. V dropped 2 bases and J dropped 5; count of bases not matched to a gene: 1. The CDR3: CASSLGQGTEAFF. The CDR3 coding sequence is TGTGCCAGCAGTTTAGGACAGGGTACTGAAGCTTTCTTT.

V usage is TRBV4-3 and J usage is TRBJ2-7; the match to TRBD1 covers 7 bases. In germline, CDR1 is LGHNA, CDR2 YSLEER. J gave up 4 bases and V 5 bases, and 8 bases lay outside the gene matches. The CDR3 loop spans 14 amino acids. The CDR3 nucleotides are TGCGCCAGCAGCGTTTCACAGGGGCGGTACGAGCAGTACTTC. It encodes CASSVSQGRYEQYF.

On this clone: Other DNA sequences in the same sample also yield this CDR3. The rearrangement links TRBV19 to TRBJ2-1; 7 bases agree with TRBD1. CDR3 length: 15 residues. Germline V gene lookup returns CDR1 LNHDA and CDR2 SQIVND (reference sequence). The trim removed 1 base at V and 4 bases at J, leaving 4 bases unmatched. For the CDR3, the DNA is TGTGCCAGTAGTATAGGACAGGGATTATACAATGAGCAGTTCTTC. It is translated as CASSIGQGLYNEQFF.

This chain joins TRBV5-1 and TRBJ1-1, with a possible D match to TRBD1 (5 bases). This CDR3 region has 15 residues. Germline lookup yields CDR1 SGHRS and CDR2 YFSETQ. The germline V and J ends were trimmed by 1 base and 0 bases, with 10 bases remaining between them. The CDR3 DNA reads TGCGCCAGCAGCTTGACCCAGGGAATGAACACTGAAGCTTTCTTT. As protein: CASSLTQGMNTEAFF. The full variable domain, rest sourced from reference TRBV5-1 and TRBJ1-1, is KAGVTQTPRYLIKTRGQQVTLSCSPISGHRSVSWYQQTPGQGLQFLFEYFSETQRNKGNFPGRFSGRQFSNSRSEMNVSTLELGDSALYLCASSLTQGMNTEAFFGQGTRLTVV.

The CDR3 loop reads CASRGTSGKEYNEQFF. The CDR3 region has the DNA TGTGCCAGCAGGGGGACTAGCGGGAAGGAATACAATGAGCAGTTCTTC. V is TRBV2 and J is TRBJ2-1; 13 nucleotides agree with TRBD2. The CDR3 spans 16 residues. With 6 bases clipped from V and 4 bases from J, the junction kept 6 bases outside the gene matches. Germline loops: CDR1 SNHLY, CDR2 FYNNEI.

The chain employs TRBV5-5 and TRBJ2-3; D might be TRBD1 (7 bases). CDR3 length: 16 amino acids. The V gene's germline CDR1 is SGHKS and CDR2 YYEKEE (reference sequence). The V and J ends lost 3 bases and 1 base respectively, with 15 bases between them. The CDR3, as DNA: TGTGCCAGCAGCTCCCCCAGGGGGGCGGGCACAGATACGCAGTATTTT. Residues: CASSSPRGAGTDTQYF.

The genes are TRBV19 and TRBJ2-7; 8 bases map to TRBD2. Germline lookup yields CDR1 LNHDA and CDR2 SQIVND (reference sequence). The ends lost 6 bases at V and 3 bases at J; junction bases unmatched: 7. The CDR3 consists of 14 residues. The CDR3 sequence is CASSPGLGNYEQYF. CDR3 bases: TGTGCCAGTAGCCCGGGACTAGGGAACTACGAGCAGTACTTC.

About this clone: Relative to the germline gene, one junction end is altered; a read error may explain this. The V and J genes are TRBV7-9 and TRBJ2-7; 8 positions agree with TRBD1. CDR1 SEHNR and CDR2 FQNEAQ come from the germline V gene (reference sequence). The CDR3 spans 16 residues. Here the CDR3 DNA reads TGTTCCAGCAGGGGAGGCCGGACAGGGTATTCTGTCGAGCAGTACTTC. Translated, it gives CSSRGGRTGYSVEQYF.

A word on this clone: The sample carries other DNA sequences with the same CDR3. The chain uses TRBV7-2 and TRBJ1-1; 12 bases fit TRBD1. The length of the CDR3 is 17 residues. Germline lookup yields CDR1 SGHTA and CDR2 FQGNSA. V shed 1 base and J 0 bases; nucleotides not matched to a gene: 3. The CDR3 reads CASSLVGTGGMNTEAFF. The DNA of the CDR3 is TGTGCCAGCAGCTTAGTCGGGACAGGGGGCATGAACACTGAAGCTTTCTTT.

The rearrangement joins TRBV27 to TRBJ2-7, with D perhaps TRBD1 (6 bases). Germline loops: CDR1 MNHEY, CDR2 SMNVEV (reference sequence). Trimming removed 6 bases at V and 5 bases at J, with 14 bases between. The CDR3 extends over 13 amino acids. DNA of the CDR3: TGTGCCAGCAGCAACAGGGCCCCCCACGAGCAGTACTTC. It encodes CASSNRAPHEQYF.

The V call is TRBV19, the J call TRBJ2-3; a possible D gene is TRBD2 (6 bases). CDR3 length equals 18 residues. V dropped 10 bases and J dropped 8 bases, with 34 bases sitting between them. Germline V CDR1 and CDR2: LNHDA, SQIVND (reference sequence). This CDR3 is CATSYGTPSFVGSGTQYF. In nucleotides, the CDR3 is TGTGCCACTTCCTACGGGACTCCTTCTTTTGTCGGGTCGGGTACGCAGTATTTT.

V and J are TRBV10-3 and TRBJ2-3, with D perhaps matching TRBD2 (6 bases). This CDR3 region has 18 residues. V gave up 3 bases and J gave up 4 bases, with 23 bases separating them. Germline values: CDR1 ENHRY, CDR2 SYGVKD. The CDR3 is CAISEFALLGGKADTQYF. The CDR3 coding sequence is TGTGCCATCAGTGAATTCGCCTTGCTTGGCGGGAAGGCAGATACGCAGTATTTT.

The gene calls are TRBV10-3 and TRBJ2-1, with TRBD2 identical over 15 bases. CDR1 ENHRY and CDR2 SYGVKD come from the germline V gene. V lost 5 bases and J lost 6; bases outside the gene matches: 5. CDR3 length equals 16 residues. CDR3 in DNA: TGTGCCATCAGTCCGGGACTAGCGGGAGGTTCCAATGAGCAGTTCTTC. Its protein product is CAISPGLAGGSNEQFF.

This sequence joins TRBV2 and TRBJ2-3; D not resolved. The V and J ends lost 5 bases and 2 bases respectively, with 23 bases between them. The CDR3 extends over 18 amino acids. CDR1 is SNHLY and CDR2 is FYNNEI in the germline V gene. Written as DNA, the CDR3 is TGTGCCAGCAGTCTTCTGCTGTTCCAGATTGGTTACACAGATACGCAGTATTTT. This translates into CASSLLLFQIGYTDTQYF.

The chain combines TRBV28 with TRBJ1-4, with a possible D match to TRBD1 (6 bases). The germline V gene encodes CDR1 MDHEN and CDR2 SYDVKM. The CDR3 has 16 residues. Between the trimmed V and J ends, which lost 5 bases and 5 bases, there was a span of 18 bases. The CDR3 bases are TGTGCCAGCAGTGCCGCCGACAGGCTAAGCAATGAAAAACTGTTTTTT. This sequence encodes CASSAADRLSNEKLFF.

The chain links TRBV7-2 to TRBJ2-1; TRBD2 matches 15 bases. With 6 bases clipped from V and 6 bases from J, the junction kept 6 bases outside the gene matches. The germline gives CDR1 SGHTA, CDR2 FQGNSA. The CDR3 length is 16 residues. This CDR3 is CASSPGLAGGGNEQFF. The CDR3 region has the DNA TGTGCCAGCAGTCCCGGACTAGCGGGAGGGGGCAATGAGCAGTTCTTC.

The chain recombines TRBV4-2 with TRBJ2-1; TRBD2 matches at 11 bases. The J segment lost 5 bases and the V segment lost 0 bases, leaving 6 bases of the junction unmatched. Per germline, CDR1 LGHNA and CDR2 YNFKEQ. This CDR3 has 17 residues. CDR3: CASSQDQGLADHNEQFF. CDR3 bases: TGTGCCAGCAGCCAAGATCAGGGACTAGCGGACCACAATGAGCAGTTCTTC.

The chain couples TRBV7-2 to TRBJ2-1; 7 nucleotides agree with TRBD1. V was pared by 3 bases and J by 5 bases, with 7 bases of the junction left unmatched. CDR1 is SGHTA and CDR2 is FQGNSA in the germline V gene. The CDR3 covers 15 residues. The CDR3: CASSFPRGQNNEQFF. CDR3 DNA: TGTGCCAGCAGCTTCCCAAGGGGACAGAACAATGAGCAGTTCTTC.

Written as DNA, the CDR3 is TGTGCCAGCAAGTATGGGAGGGCCGAGCCCGGGGAGCAGTACTTC. Encoded protein: CASKYGRAEPGEQYF. The genes are TRBV6-1 and TRBJ2-7, with 7 bases identical to TRBD2. The CDR3 loop spans 15 amino acids. Germline V gene data show CDR1 as MNHNS and CDR2 as SASEGT. The junction had 16 bases not matched to a gene; V was cut back by 7 bases and J by 7 bases.

The chain combines TRBV28 with TRBJ2-7; 7 nucleotides agree with TRBD2. The CDR3 runs 12 residues. Losses at the gene ends were 7 bases for V and 7 bases for J; bases not matched to a gene: 7. Germline V gene sequence: CDR1 MDHEN, CDR2 SYDVKM. The CDR3 protein is CASTSSGGEQYF. CDR3 in DNA: TGTGCCAGCACCTCTAGCGGAGGGGAGCAGTACTTC.

J is TRBJ2-5 and V is TRBV7-6; D gene ambiguous. The CDR3 length is 15 residues. Trimming stripped 1 base from V and 4 bases from J, with 13 bases between. The germline gives CDR1 SGHVS, CDR2 FNYEAQ. CDR3 in amino acids: CASSLGHSLAETQYF. The CDR3 DNA follows: TGTGCCAGCAGCTTAGGTCACAGCTTGGCAGAGACCCAGTACTTC.

This sequence joins TRBV9 and TRBJ2-5, with 12 bases that match TRBD2. The CDR3 extends over 17 amino acids. Germline V lookup: CDR1 SGDLS, CDR2 YYNGEE. V lost 0 bases to trimming and J lost 5 bases; unmatched junction nucleotides: 8. The CDR3 is CASSVGASGGDGETQYF. CDR3 nucleotides: TGTGCCAGCAGCGTAGGGGCTAGCGGGGGGGATGGGGAGACCCAGTACTTC.

This sequence joins TRBV6-5 and TRBJ1-2, with D possibly matching TRBD1 (6 bases). Germline V gives CDR1 MNHEY, CDR2 SVGAGI. The CDR3 loop spans 16 amino acids. V dropped 0 bases and J dropped 4 bases, with 15 bases sitting between them. The CDR3 region has the DNA TGTGCCAGCAGTTACTCTGCCAATCTAGGGGGCTATGGCTACACCTTC. It is translated as CASSYSANLGGYGYTF.

This chain uses TRBV18 with TRBJ2-3; D is perhaps TRBD2 (6 bases). V gave up 2 bases and J gave up 6 bases, with 15 bases separating them. Germline values: CDR1 KGHSH, CDR2 LQKENI. This CDR3 has 15 amino acids. The CDR3 DNA reads TGTGCCAGCTCACCAGGACGGGACTCCGGGGATACGCAGTATTTT. It yields the protein CASSPGRDSGDTQYF.